This T cell receptor beta chain was documented in a study of Tregs in tolerant kidney transplant recipients. This clone was observed a handful of times. Its target is not known. General study results and limits: Some patients' samples used different primers over time, so nucleotide sequences weren't comparable. Biological reproducibility was not directly addressed, but technical replication error appeared minimal. The small number of patients limits these findings pending further validation. In tolerant patients, donor-specific Tregs outgrew total Tregs, suggesting antigen-driven expansion.

Germline V CDR1 and CDR2: SGHRS, YFSETQ. The CDR3 totals 14 residues. With 4 bases clipped from V and 5 bases from J, the junction kept 3 bases outside the gene matches. Assay: immunoSEQ multiplex PCR; the TCRdb copy retains only in-frame clones and omits some. The table includes under 95,000 clones, about 91% detected once. This chain joins TRBV5-1 and TRBJ2-1; TRBD2 aligns across 10 bases. Sequencing used Tregs from blood, obtained before the transplant. The clonotype originates from a human donor who received a combined kidney and bone marrow transplant. In nucleotides, the CDR3 is TGCGCCAGCAGCAGCGGGAGGGCCAACAATGAGCAGTTCTTC. This translates into CASSSGRANNEQFF.